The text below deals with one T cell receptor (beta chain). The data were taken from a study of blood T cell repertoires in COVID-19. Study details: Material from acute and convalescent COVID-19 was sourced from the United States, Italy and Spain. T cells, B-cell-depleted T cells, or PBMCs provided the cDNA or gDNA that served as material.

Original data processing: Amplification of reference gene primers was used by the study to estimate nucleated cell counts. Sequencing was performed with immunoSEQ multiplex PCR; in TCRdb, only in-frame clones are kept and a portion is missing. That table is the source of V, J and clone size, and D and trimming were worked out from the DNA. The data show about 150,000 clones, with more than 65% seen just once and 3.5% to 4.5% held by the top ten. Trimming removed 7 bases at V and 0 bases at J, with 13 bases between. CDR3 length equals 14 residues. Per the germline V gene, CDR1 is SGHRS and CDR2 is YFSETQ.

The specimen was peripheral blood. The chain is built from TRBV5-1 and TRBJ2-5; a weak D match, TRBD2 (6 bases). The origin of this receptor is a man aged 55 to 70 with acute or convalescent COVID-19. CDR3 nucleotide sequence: TGCGCCAGCGCTCGGGCGGGGTACCAAGAGACCCAGTACTTC. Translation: CASARAGYQETQYF.